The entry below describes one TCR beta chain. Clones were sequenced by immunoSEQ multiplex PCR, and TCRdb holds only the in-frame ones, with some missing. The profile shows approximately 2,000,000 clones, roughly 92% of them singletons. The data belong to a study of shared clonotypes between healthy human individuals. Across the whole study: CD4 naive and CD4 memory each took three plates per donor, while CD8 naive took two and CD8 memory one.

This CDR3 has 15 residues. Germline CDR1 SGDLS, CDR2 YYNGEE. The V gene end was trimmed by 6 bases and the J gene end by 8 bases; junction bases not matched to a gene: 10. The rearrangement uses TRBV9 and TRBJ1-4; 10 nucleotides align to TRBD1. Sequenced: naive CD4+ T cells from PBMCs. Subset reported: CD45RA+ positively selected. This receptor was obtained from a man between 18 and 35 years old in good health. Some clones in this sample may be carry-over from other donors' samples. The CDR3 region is CASNSFGTGDEKLFF. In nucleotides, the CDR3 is TGTGCCAGCAATTCTTTTGGGACAGGGGACGAAAAACTGTTTTTT.